This record concerns one T cell receptor (beta chain) sequence. TCRdb's copy holds only in-frame clones and misses some; the assay was immunoSEQ multiplex PCR. The table lists about 660,000 clones, about 89% of them singletons. The data were obtained in a study of shared T cell receptors in the human thymus. These sequences were also reported in another study, on human thymus T cells. That study adds: The donors were infants in Finland with congenital heart defects, otherwise immunologically healthy. Thymic tissue was derived from resections collected during corrective heart surgery. A high degree of thymic repertoire overlap among unrelated individuals was reported in related research.

This clonotype was obtained from a boy under three years old with a congenital heart defect. The sample was thymocytes.

Written as DNA, the CDR3 is TGTGCCAGCAGCTTAGAACTAGCGGGAGCGGACGGGGAGCTGTTTTTT. Translation: CASSLELAGADGELFF. This chain joins TRBV7-2 and TRBJ2-2; 11 nucleotides line up with TRBD2. CDR3 length: 16 residues. The V gene end was trimmed by 1 base and the J gene end by 7 bases; junction bases not matched to a gene: 5. The V gene's germline CDR1 is SGHTA and CDR2 FQGNSA.